The 25 T cell receptor beta chains in this list originate from one sample, sequenced in a study of PD-1 blockade in classical Hodgkin lymphoma. Sequenced by immunoSEQ multiplex PCR; TCRdb stores in-frame clones only, minus some. The repertoire holds some 23,000 clones, 94% seen once, with about 4.3% in the top ten. The sample's time point: newly diagnosed, previously untreated cHL patient sample. Source material: peripheral blood mononuclear cells (PBMCs). The receptor source for this set is a human donor with classical Hodgkin lymphoma.

The chain links TRBV6-6 to TRBJ1-1; no firm D call. Trimming removed 4 bases at V and 2 bases at J, with 8 bases between. The CDR3 is made up of 13 amino acids. Germline CDR1 reads MNHNY; CDR2 reads SVGAGI (reference sequence). CDR3 sequence: CASSFTENTEAFF. In nucleotides, the CDR3 is TGTGCCAGCAGTTTCACCGAAAACACTGAAGCTTTCTTT.

This chain joins TRBV5-6 and TRBJ2-7; tentative D call: TRBD2 (5 bases). The V end was cut by 0 bases, the J end by 2 bases, with 12 bases between. Per the germline V gene, CDR1 is SGHDT and CDR2 is YYEEEE. The CDR3 has 15 residues. As DNA, the CDR3 is TGTGCCAGCAGCTTGGACGGGGTTGGGGCCTACGAGCAGTACTTC. Encoded protein: CASSLDGVGAYEQYF.

The CDR3 region has the DNA TGCGCCAGCAGCCTTTCGGAGGATTACGAGCAGTACTTC. It is translated as CASSLSEDYEQYF. The V gene is TRBV4-1, the J gene TRBJ2-7; D might be TRBD2 (5 bases). Trimming took 4 bases from V and 4 from J, leaving 11 bases between them. Germline-derived CDR1 and CDR2 are MGHRA and YSYEKL. CDR3 length: 13 residues.

The chain is built from TRBV25-1 and TRBJ2-3, with D unresolved. Trimming cost V 5 bases and J 0 bases, with 12 bases left between them. This CDR3 contains 15 residues. Per the germline V gene, CDR1 is MGHDK and CDR2 is SYGVNS. For the CDR3, the DNA is TGTGCCAGCAGTAAAAGTACTCCTAGCACAGATACGCAGTATTTT. It codes for CASSKSTPSTDTQYF.

V gene TRBV30 combines with J gene TRBJ1-1, with no clear D. V was pared by 4 bases and J by 1 base, with 10 bases between. The CDR3 has 13 amino acids. Germline assignment: CDR1 GTSNPN and CDR2 SVGIG (reference sequence). The CDR3: CAWKPGRNTEAFF. CDR3 sequence (DNA): TGTGCCTGGAAACCCGGCCGGAACACTGAAGCTTTCTTT.

The CDR3 nucleotides are TGTGCCATCAGTAAAGAGCCGACAGGGGGGAACACTGAAGCTTTCTTT. Its protein product is CAISKEPTGGNTEAFF. The chain links TRBV10-3 to TRBJ1-1, with 9 bases lining up with TRBD1. The CDR3 sequence is 16 residues long. V was clipped by 5 bases and J by 1 base; unmatched bases: 8. Germline-derived CDR1 and CDR2 are ENHRY and SYGVKD.

This chain connects TRBV27 to TRBJ1-1; D ambiguous. CDR1 MNHEY and CDR2 SMNVEV come from the germline V gene (reference sequence). This CDR3 is built from 12 residues. V lost 5 bases and J lost 6, with 10 bases in between. DNA of the CDR3: TGTGCCAGCAGTAAGACAAGTGCTGAAGCTTTCTTT. Protein product: CASSKTSAEAFF.

The chain employs TRBV7-2 and TRBJ2-7; 12 positions agree with TRBD2. CDR1 is SGHTA and CDR2 is FQGNSA in the germline V gene. The CDR3 is 16 amino acids. V trimming: 4 bases; J trimming: 5 bases; junction bases outside the gene matches: 9. Here the CDR3 DNA reads TGTGCCAGCAGCTGGTTGATGACTAGCGGGGGCGACGAGCAGTACTTC. Encoded protein: CASSWLMTSGGDEQYF.

The rearrangement links TRBV2 to TRBJ2-2, with 9 bases lining up with TRBD1. Per the germline V gene, CDR1 is SNHLY and CDR2 is FYNNEI. V was pared by 4 bases and J by 8 bases, with 8 bases of the junction left unmatched. The CDR3 spans 15 residues. The CDR3 region is CASSGRTGVPGELFF. CDR3 bases: TGTGCCAGCAGTGGGAGGACAGGGGTCCCGGGGGAGCTGTTTTTT.

The chain combines TRBV5-1 with TRBJ2-3, with 7 bases fitting TRBD2. Germline V gives CDR1 SGHRS, CDR2 YFSETQ. The J segment lost 6 bases and the V segment lost 1 base, leaving 11 bases of the junction unmatched. This CDR3 has 16 residues. The DNA of the CDR3 is TGCGCCAGCAGCTTGTCTTGGCAGGGAGGGCTGGATACGCAGTATTTT. Protein product: CASSLSWQGGLDTQYF.

The genes are TRBV10-3 and TRBJ2-7; possible D gene TRBD1, 6 bases. CDR1 is ENHRY, CDR2 SYGVKD, per germline. CDR3 length equals 15 residues. V lost 6 bases and J lost 2, with 17 bases in between. The CDR3: CAIRKTGTTTYEQYF. The CDR3 DNA follows: TGTGCCATCAGGAAAACCGGGACAACAACCTACGAGCAGTACTTC.

The V gene is TRBV30, the J gene TRBJ1-1, with 7 bases that match TRBD1. The CDR3 runs 13 residues. Trimming cost V 8 bases and J 0 bases; bases outside gene matches: 6. Germline lookup yields CDR1 GTSNPN and CDR2 SVGIG (reference sequence). The CDR3 coding sequence is TGTGCCGGGACAGTAGTCTTGAACACTGAAGCTTTCTTT. Translation gives CAGTVVLNTEAFF.

This clone was observed a single time. This chain uses TRBV7-8 with TRBJ1-2, with 7 bases identical to TRBD1. Germline V gives CDR1 SGHVS, CDR2 FQNEAQ. This CDR3 comprises 17 residues. V was clipped by 5 bases and J by 2 bases; unmatched bases: 14. The CDR3 DNA reads as TGTGCCAGCAGCCCAAGGGTAGACCTGACAGGGAACTATGGCTACACCTTC. It yields the protein CASSPRVDLTGNYGYTF.

This chain links TRBV7-2 with TRBJ2-1, with TRBD2 as a possible D gene (5 bases). The CDR3 length is 16 residues. CDR1 is SGHTA and CDR2 is FQGNSA in the germline V gene. V was clipped by 3 bases and J by 0 bases, with 12 bases between them. The CDR3 loop is CASSFFVGSSYNEQFF. The CDR3 DNA follows: TGTGCCAGCAGCTTTTTCGTAGGGAGCTCCTACAATGAGCAGTTCTTC.

This clone has only one observation. The chain joins TRBV29-1 to TRBJ1-2, with TRBD1 identical over 9 bases. Germline CDR1 reads SQVTM; CDR2 reads ANQGSEA. V gave up 4 bases and J gave up 7 bases; unmatched junction bases: 7. The CDR3 length is 13 residues. Written as DNA, the CDR3 is TGCAGCGTTGGGACAGGGGTATCTGGTGGCTACACCTTC. Translated: CSVGTGVSGGYTF.

This clone was seen only once. The CDR3, as DNA: TGCGCCAGCCCGAGTCCCAGCCAAGAGACCCAGTACTTC. It specifies CASPSPSQETQYF. J is TRBJ2-5 and V is TRBV10-1; no definite D call. Trimming cost V 8 bases and J 1 base, with 11 bases left between them. The CDR3 extends over 13 amino acids. Per the germline V gene, CDR1 is WNHNN and CDR2 is SYGVQD (reference sequence).

As for this clone: The same CDR3 also results from other DNA sequences found in this sample. The CDR3 reads CASSLGGQGGARQYF. In DNA form, the CDR3 reads TGTGCCAGCAGCTTAGGGGGACAGGGTGGCGCTCGGCAGTACTTC. This chain connects TRBV7-9 to TRBJ2-7; 9 bases align to TRBD1. CDR3 length equals 15 residues. Unmatched junction bases numbered 10, after V lost 1 base and J lost 9 bases. Germline CDR1 is SEHNR and CDR2 is FQNEAQ (reference sequence).

V gene TRBV6-5 combines with J gene TRBJ2-3, with TRBD1 identical over 9 bases. V lost 8 bases, J lost 9 bases, and 9 bases stayed unmatched. Germline values: CDR1 MNHEY, CDR2 SVGAGI. The CDR3 sequence is 13 residues long. The DNA for the CDR3 is TGTGCCAGCGGACAGGGGCTCCTGGGGACGCAGTATTTT. Translation: CASGQGLLGTQYF.

In regard to this clone: The sample holds other DNA sequences that translate to the same CDR3. V and J are TRBV12-5 and TRBJ2-6, with D tentatively TRBD1 or TRBD2 (6 bases each). The CDR3 length is 17 residues. V lost 6 bases, J lost 0 bases, and 15 bases lay in between. Germline loops: CDR1 LGHNT, CDR2 FRNRAP. CDR3 region: CASGRDTSSSGANVLTF. CDR3 nucleotides: TGTGCTAGTGGGCGGGACACCTCAAGCTCTGGGGCCAACGTCCTGACTTTC.

The V gene is TRBV4-3, the J gene TRBJ1-2, with D perhaps TRBD1 (6 bases). This CDR3 is 16 amino acids long. The germline V gene has CDR1 LGHNA and CDR2 YSLEER. Trimming removed 3 bases at V and 5 bases at J, with 19 bases between. In DNA form, the CDR3 reads TGCGCCAGCAGCCAGGGTCGGGGGGCGGAAAAATATGGCTACACCTTC. It is translated as CASSQGRGAEKYGYTF.

The rearrangement joins TRBV18 to TRBJ2-7; 10 bases are a match to TRBD1. This CDR3 is 15 amino acids long. V was pared by 0 bases and J by 2 bases, with 1 base of the junction left unmatched. Germline lookup yields CDR1 KGHSH and CDR2 LQKENI. Here the CDR3 DNA reads TGTGCCAGCTCACCACCGGGACAGGGGCCCTACGAGCAGTACTTC. It codes for CASSPPGQGPYEQYF. Using reference TRBV18 and TRBJ2-7 for the parts outside the CDR3, the full variable domain is NAGVMQNPRHLVRRRGQEARLRCSPMKGHSHVYWYRQLPEEGLKFMVYLQKENIIDESGMPKERFSAEFPKEGPSILRIQQVVRGDSAAYFCASSPPGQGPYEQYFGPGTRLTVT.

This rearrangement joins TRBV19 to TRBJ1-5; maybe TRBD1 (5 bases). The germline V and J ends were trimmed by 8 bases and 4 bases, with 18 bases remaining between them. The V gene's germline CDR1 is LNHDA and CDR2 SQIVND (reference sequence). This CDR3 contains 15 residues. In DNA form, the CDR3 reads TGTGCCAGTGGTCCGGGACTCCCAGGGAATCAGCCCCAGCATTTT. Translating gives CASGPGLPGNQPQHF. The variable domain in full, completed from reference TRBV19 and TRBJ1-5, reads DGGITQSPKYLFRKEGQNVTLSCEQNLNHDAMYWYRQDPGQGLRLIYYSQIVNDFQKGDIAEGYSVSREKKESFPLTVTSAQKNPTAFYLCASGPGLPGNQPQHFGDGTRLSIL.

This clone was seen just once. The gene calls are TRBV5-4 and TRBJ2-7; perhaps TRBD2 as D (5 bases). This CDR3 has 14 residues. The V gene lost 3 bases and the J gene lost 7 bases, with 17 bases spanning the gap. Germline CDR1 SGHNT, CDR2 YYREEE (reference sequence). In DNA, the CDR3 is TGTGCCAGCAGCTCCTTTCCACGACCGGGGGAGCAGTACTTC. Translated: CASSSFPRPGEQYF.

J is TRBJ2-2 and V is TRBV7-2, with no clear D. Germline CDR1 and CDR2: SGHTA and FQGNSA. The CDR3 is 12 residues long. Trimming removed 5 bases from V and 5 bases from J, with 6 bases in between. In nucleotides, the CDR3 is TGTGCCAGCAGCCCTTCAACCGGGGAGCTGTTTTTT. Translating it yields CASSPSTGELFF.

The V call is TRBV23-1, the J call TRBJ1-5; D is undetermined. TRBV23-1 counts as an open reading frame of uncertain function. Trimming pared 3 bases from V and 9 bases from J, leaving 15 bases between. The CDR3 sequence is 14 residues long. CDR3 coding DNA: TGCGCCAGCAGTCACCCTGACCTTCCCAGGCCCCAGCATTTT. Translated, it gives CASSHPDLPRPQHF.